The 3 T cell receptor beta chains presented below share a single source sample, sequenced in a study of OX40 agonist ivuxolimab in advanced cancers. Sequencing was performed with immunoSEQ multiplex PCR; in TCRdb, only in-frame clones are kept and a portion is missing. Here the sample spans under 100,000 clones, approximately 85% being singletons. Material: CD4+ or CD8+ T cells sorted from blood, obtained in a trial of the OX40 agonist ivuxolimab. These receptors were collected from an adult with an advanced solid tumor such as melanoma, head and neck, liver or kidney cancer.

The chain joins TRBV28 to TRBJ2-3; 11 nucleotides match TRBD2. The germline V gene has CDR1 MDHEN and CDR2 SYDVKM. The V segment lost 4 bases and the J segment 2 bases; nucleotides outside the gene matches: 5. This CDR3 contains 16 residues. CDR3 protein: CASSSLAGAFTDTQYF. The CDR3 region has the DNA TGTGCCAGCAGTTCACTAGCGGGGGCCTTCACAGATACGCAGTATTTT.

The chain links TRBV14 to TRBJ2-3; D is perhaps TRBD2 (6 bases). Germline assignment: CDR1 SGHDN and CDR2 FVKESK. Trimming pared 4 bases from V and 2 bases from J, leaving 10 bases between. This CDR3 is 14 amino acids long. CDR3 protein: CASSRGVHTDTQYF. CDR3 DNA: TGTGCCAGCAGCCGGGGGGTACACACAGATACGCAGTATTTT.

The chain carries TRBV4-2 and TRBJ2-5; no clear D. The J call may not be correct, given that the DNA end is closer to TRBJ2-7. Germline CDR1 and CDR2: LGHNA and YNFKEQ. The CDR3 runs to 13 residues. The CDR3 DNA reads TGTGCCAGCAGCCATGCCGGCGGACCCGAGCAGTACTTC. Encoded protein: CASSHAGGPEQYF.